In this sample, the clone carrying this T cell receptor (beta chain) turned up many times. The V and J ends lost 4 bases and 2 bases respectively, with 9 bases between them. The CDR3 loop spans 13 amino acids. The germline V gene encodes CDR1 MNHEY and CDR2 SVGEGT. This record belongs to a study of read filtering for tumor transcriptome and immune sequencing. For the study at large: The cohort had over 16 men and 14 women aged roughly 45 to 90, mean roughly 66 years.

From roughly 390 ng of RNA, a library with molecular barcoded alpha/delta and beta/gamma adaptors was made. TCRdb ran MiXCR on the reads and lists one entry per CDR3 protein. Here the sample spans about 47,000 distinct CDR3 sequences, roughly 12% being singletons. The sample taken for sequencing was a population of CD138-negative cells sorted from bone marrow. The chain couples TRBV6-2 or TRBV6-3 to TRBJ2-7; no definite D call. This receptor was identified in a donor aged 40 or older with multiple myeloma. CDR3 protein: CASSWTDAYEQYF. CDR3 DNA: TGTGCCAGCAGTTGGACGGATGCCTACGAGCAGTACTTC.